The present entry profiles one T cell receptor (beta chain) with its context. The antigen is not known. This sample is part of a study of shared clonotypes between healthy human individuals. Background on the study: For every donor, three CD4 naive, three CD4 memory, two CD8 naive and one CD8 memory plates were used. The study's findings and limits: Shared across a few donors were about 4.6% of the naive CD4 clonotypes. Memory subsets had estimated richness that was generally smaller than that of naive subsets.

At deep level, the assay was performed. Data came from immunoSEQ multiplex PCR; TCRdb stores just in-frame clones and leaves some out. Of 2,500,000 or so clones in the sample, approximately 92% were seen once. Germline V gene data show CDR1 as WSHSY and CDR2 as SAAADI. The CDR3 is made up of 15 amino acids. The trim removed 6 bases at V and 2 bases at J, leaving 6 bases unmatched. The sequence derives from a man between 18 and 29 years old in good health. This chain connects TRBV10-2 to TRBJ1-5; TRBD1 matches 8 bases. The material sequenced was naive CD4+ T cells sorted from blood. Subset: CD45RA+ positively selected. The CDR3 is CASSLDRVGNQPQHF. CDR3 DNA sequence: TGCGCCAGCAGCCTGGACAGGGTCGGCAATCAGCCCCAGCATTTT.